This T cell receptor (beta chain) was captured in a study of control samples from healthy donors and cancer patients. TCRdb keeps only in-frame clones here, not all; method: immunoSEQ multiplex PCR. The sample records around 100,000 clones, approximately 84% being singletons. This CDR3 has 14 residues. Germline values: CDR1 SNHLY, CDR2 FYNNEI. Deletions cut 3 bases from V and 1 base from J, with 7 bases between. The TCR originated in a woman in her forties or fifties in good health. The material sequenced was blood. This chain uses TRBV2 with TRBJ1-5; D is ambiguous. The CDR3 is CASSDWSSNQPQHF. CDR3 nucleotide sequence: TGTGCCAGCAGTGATTGGTCAAGCAATCAGCCCCAGCATTTT.